The following is a TCR beta chain sequence with its context. This sample is part of a study of T cells after yellow fever vaccination. Background on the study: Fractions of low cell number were prepared using SMART-Seq v4 Ultra Low Input.

The CDR3 is 13 residues long. Looked up from germline, CDR1 is SGHRS and CDR2 is YFSETQ. Trimming left V 2 bases short and J 1 base short, with 7 bases between. TCR cDNA, made by 5'RACE template switching, carried an added universal primer site and UMIs. A single record per CDR3 protein comes from TCRdb applying MiXCR to the 5' RACE reads. The data show around 53,000 distinct CDR3 sequences, around 6.7% seen once. Findings of the study overall: Booster samples showed a return of most primary-vaccination clones (under 98% CD4, approximately 90% CD8).

Sample: CD8+ T cells not binding an NS4B(214-222) dextramer, sorted from PBMCs, taken 45 days after the first yellow fever vaccination. This sequence was found in a young man who received the YFV17D yellow fever vaccine. The V call is TRBV5-1, the J call TRBJ2-7, with D tentatively TRBD2 (5 bases). CDR3 nucleotides: TGCGCCAGCAGCTTCGGGATTTCCTACGAGCAGTACTTC. This codes for CASSFGISYEQYF.